Sequencing of this T cell receptor beta chain was carried out in a study of beta chain features in type 1 diabetes. Study as a whole: Researchers looked at roughly 100,000,000 sorted cells across all samples.

What was sequenced were expressed TCRB transcripts, since all of the isolated RNA had been reverse transcribed. Libraries were prepared by immunoSEQ multiplex PCR; TCRdb keeps only in-frame clonotypes and omits some of them. Here the sample spans about 320,000 clones, 14% being singletons. General study findings and limits: A greater similarity of naive, central memory and Treg TCRB repertoires was seen among patients than among healthy donors. Sequencing the cDNA could make cells with high TCR expression show up more than they should.

In all sorted populations, purity surpassed 95%. Trimming took 7 bases from V and 6 from J, leaving 16 bases between them. CDR1 and CDR2 from the germline V gene are LNHDA and SQIVND (reference sequence). There are 14 residues in the CDR3. In this sample, this clone turned up a few times. Its antigen is undetermined. This sequence originates from a man under 40 in good health. The rearrangement links TRBV19 to TRBJ2-1, with D maybe TRBD2 (5 bases). Specimen: central memory CD4+ T cells from blood. This CDR3 reads CASTGGSTSNEQFF. In nucleotides, the CDR3 is TGTGCCAGTACAGGCGGGTCTACTTCCAATGAGCAGTTCTTC.